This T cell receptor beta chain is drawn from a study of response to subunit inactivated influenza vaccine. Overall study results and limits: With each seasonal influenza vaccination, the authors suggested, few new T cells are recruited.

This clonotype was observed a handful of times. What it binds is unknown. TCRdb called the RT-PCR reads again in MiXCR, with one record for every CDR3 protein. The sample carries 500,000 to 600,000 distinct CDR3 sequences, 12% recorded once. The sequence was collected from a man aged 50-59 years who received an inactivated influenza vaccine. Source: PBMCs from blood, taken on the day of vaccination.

The CDR3, as DNA: TGCAGTGCTAGACAGGTTACGGACTCCTACGAGCAGTACTTC. This sequence encodes CSARQVTDSYEQYF. The chain couples TRBV20-1 to TRBJ2-7; D remains ambiguous. This CDR3 spans 14 amino acids. Deletions cut 2 bases from V and 0 bases from J, with 11 bases between. In germline, CDR1 is DFQATT, CDR2 SNEGSKA (reference sequence).